These T cell receptor beta chains were read from a single sample in a study of cytomegalovirus exposure and HLA in healthy donors. Sequenced by immunoSEQ multiplex PCR; TCRdb stores in-frame clones only, minus some. This table holds over 100,000 clones, over 60% found once. The sequencing sample was made of PBMCs. Every receptor here comes from a female donor in good health and CMV-seropositive. Each CDR3 is given without its conserved first and last residue. Each record gives: V gene, clone size, J gene, CDR3 protein. Clone size appears in some rows only: once, few, many, or a class for an expanded clone.

TRBV7-2	few	TRBJ2-3	ASSRGLSTDTQY
TRBV5-5	few	TRBJ1-2	ASSLETGAYGYT
TRBV25-1	-	TRBJ1-2	ASTSFQVEGYT
TRBV6-5	once	TRBJ1-3	ASRPSAGFGNTIY
TRBV7-9	few	TRBJ1-1	ASSLASENTEAF
TRBV10-3	-	TRBJ2-7	AISRPGTSGPYEQY
TRBV2	once	TRBJ2-7	ASDRDRDEQY
TRBV19	-	TRBJ2-1	ASSIGLAGGNEQF
TRBV10-1	-	TRBJ2-1	ASSGTRYNEQF
TRBV6-5	-	TRBJ1-1	ASTRGQSNTEAF
TRBV7-2	-	TRBJ2-3	ASSLAGTGGSDTQY
TRBV7-9	few	TRBJ1-2	SSSPPQGGYT
TRBV11-2	-	TRBJ2-5	ASSLAPGQGRETQY
TRBV12-5	few	TRBJ2-5	ARSLLVETQY
TRBV10-3	-	TRBJ1-2	AISDEDGVYGYT
TRBV28	-	TRBJ2-1	ASSQAPRILDLF
TRBV9	-	TRBJ1-3	ASSVAYRSSGNTIY
TRBV25-1	-	TRBJ1-4	ASTAGTGGYEKLF
TRBV5-1	-	TRBJ2-1	ASSLARGDTSYNEQF
TRBV27	-	TRBJ1-5	ASSLYAGWQPQH
TRBV20-1	few	TRBJ1-2	SAPGIYGYT
TRBV5-1	-	TRBJ2-7	ASSREGQGLLDEQY
TRBV5-5	once	TRBJ2-1	ASSFRRTGGTLYHNEQF
TRBV7-9	-	TRBJ2-7	ASSKGQSPAYEQY
TRBV6-5	-	TRBJ2-1	ASSYWGQGNEQF
TRBV6-6	-	TRBJ2-4	ASSYPSGLAKNIQY
TRBV6-1	-	TRBJ2-1	ASSEYRGGYNEQF
TRBV28	-	TRBJ2-7	ASTLEAGGNYEQY
TRBV7-6	few	TRBJ2-1	ASSSGQGTYNEQF
TRBV6-1	few	TRBJ2-1	ASTKTGDSYNEQF
TRBV7-2	-	TRBJ2-3	ASSLGGSGTDTQY
TRBV1	-	TRBJ2-7	TSSQDTGGGEQY
TRBV7-9	-	TRBJ1-6	ASSSPGQDNSPLH
TRBV29-1	-	TRBJ2-5	SVRKTGTYEETQY
TRBV5-1	-	TRBJ2-3	ASSLRTSGTDTQY
TRBV11-1	-	-	ASSLGQYSSYEQY
TRBV14	-	TRBJ2-2	ASSPWLTNTGELF
TRBV27	-	TRBJ2-7	ASSLLGTGGFWQY
TRBV28	few	TRBJ2-1	ASSPGGGAYNEQF
TRBV14	-	TRBJ2-3	ASSQTTTGLAGADTQY
TRBV5-8	-	TRBJ2-1	ASSLVLAGRHEQF
TRBV29-1	-	TRBJ2-1	SAGTSGWNEQF
TRBV5-1	-	TRBJ1-5	ASSLGQANQPQH
TRBV2	few	TRBJ2-6	ASSDPRSSGANVLT
TRBV2	-	TRBJ2-5	ASRQQETQY
TRBV13	-	TRBJ1-1	ASSRRQGNTEAF
TRBV2	-	TRBJ1-2	ASSEAGLTYGYT
TRBV5-6	-	TRBJ1-1	ASSLGGQLNTEAF
TRBV29-1	-	TRBJ2-3	SAAPPGGSPDTQY
TRBV6-5	-	TRBJ2-1	ASSYSRTSGGNEQF
TRBV7-3	-	TRBJ2-1	ASSGRGSSYNEQF
TRBV7-9	few	TRBJ1-2	SSSLAAGSYT
TRBV28	-	TRBJ2-7	ASNLQGFYEQY
TRBV29-1	few	TRBJ2-1	SVEQYNEQF
TRBV2	-	TRBJ2-5	ASKGQTGSETQY
TRBV19	-	TRBJ2-7	ASSTVALGGEQY